This T cell receptor beta chain came from a study of memory CD4+ T cells and cytomegalovirus serostatus. Study-wide points: The CMV-associated TCR signature appears largely within the CD4+ memory repertoire. Repertoires predicted CMV serostatus with median bootstrapped AUC of about 0.96. About two fifths of the roughly 160 known CMV-associated TCRbeta sequences appeared in CD4+ memory.

Only in-frame clones appear in the TCRdb table, and some are missing; sequencing was by immunoSEQ multiplex PCR. Among 35,000 to 50,000 clones, roughly four fifths were seen once, and the ten largest hold roughly 6.7%. Germline-derived CDR1 and CDR2 are SGHNT and YENEEA. The CDR3 contains 15 residues. V lost 2 bases to trimming and J lost 3 bases; unmatched junction nucleotides: 3. Single viable CD3+CD4+CD8-CD45RO+ cells were sorted as the memory CD4+ T cells. Serostatus was set by detecting CMV pp150, pp28, p38, p52 IgG. Regarding this clone: What it binds is not known.

This chain links TRBV11-3 with TRBJ2-3; 9 bases line up with TRBD1. The sequence was obtained from an adult in good health and CMV-seronegative. The specimen was memory CD4+ T cells from blood. CDR3 nucleotide sequence: TGTGCCAGCAGCTTACGGACAGGGGAAACAGATACGCAGTATTTT. It translates to CASSLRTGETDTQYF.